The next 26 T cell receptor beta chains were all read from a single sample in a study of T cell responses to AZD1222 COVID-19 vaccine. Clones were read by immunoSEQ multiplex PCR, and TCRdb kept only the in-frame ones, dropping some. The sample comprises approximately 150,000 clones, around 90% of which are singletons, and roughly 1.5% rests with the top ten. The source material was peripheral blood, sampled 28 days after the second AZD1222 dose. These TCRs come from an adult who received the AZD1222 COVID-19 vaccine.

J is TRBJ1-1 and V is TRBV4-1, with D possibly TRBD1 on 5 matching bases. Trimming removed 0 bases from V and 4 bases from J, with 9 bases in between. The germline V gene encodes CDR1 MGHRA and CDR2 YSYEKL. The CDR3 consists of 14 residues. CDR3 residues: CASSQEGVATEAFF. CDR3 nucleotides: TGCGCCAGCAGCCAAGAGGGGGTGGCCACTGAAGCTTTCTTT.

The chain employs TRBV27 and TRBJ2-3; D remains ambiguous. The CDR3 runs 14 residues. Looked up from germline, CDR1 is MNHEY and CDR2 is SMNVEV (reference sequence). V was trimmed by 3 bases and J by 4 bases, leaving 11 bases between them. The CDR3 loop reads CASSFSELSDTQYF. As DNA, the CDR3 is TGTGCCAGCAGTTTCTCAGAACTCTCAGATACGCAGTATTTT.

This clone was found a few times. This chain joins TRBV2 and TRBJ1-5; 7 positions agree with TRBD1. Germline loops: CDR1 SNHLY, CDR2 FYNNEI. V lost 7 bases, J lost 3 bases, and 9 bases stayed unmatched. This CDR3 region has 15 residues. CDR3 nucleotides: TGTGCCAGCAACCCAGGACAGGCGAACAATCAGCCCCAGCATTTT. Translated, it gives CASNPGQANNQPQHF. Supplemented by reference TRBV2 and TRBJ1-5, the full variable domain reads EPEVTQTPSHQVTQMGQEVILRCVPISNHLYFYWYRQILGQKVEFLVSFYNNEISEKSEIFDDQFSVERPDGSNFTLKIRSTKLEDSAMYFCASNPGQANNQPQHFGDGTRLSIL.

The CDR3 region has the DNA TGTGCCACCAGTGACCTGGGACTAGCGGGAAAAGAGACCCAGTACTTC. Its protein is CATSDLGLAGKETQYF. The chain combines TRBV24-1 with TRBJ2-5; the match to TRBD2 covers 13 bases. This CDR3 contains 16 residues. Unmatched junction bases numbered 4, after V lost 4 bases and J lost 3 bases. The germline V gene encodes CDR1 KGHDR and CDR2 SFDVKD.

The chain uses TRBV10-3 and TRBJ1-1; D unclear. CDR3 length: 11 residues. In germline, CDR1 is ENHRY, CDR2 SYGVKD. V lost 4 bases, J lost 8 bases, and 8 bases lay in between. CDR3 DNA sequence: TGTGCCATCAGTGGAGGTTGGGAAGCTTTCTTT. It codes for CAISGGWEAFF.

J is TRBJ2-1 and V is TRBV18; 14 nucleotides match TRBD2. CDR1 is KGHSH, CDR2 LQKENI, per germline. The CDR3 length is 16 residues. V gave up 4 bases and J gave up 3 bases; unmatched junction bases: 2. The CDR3 here is CASSRTSGRNYNEQFF. The CDR3 DNA is TGTGCCAGCTCACGGACTAGCGGGAGGAACTACAATGAGCAGTTCTTC.

The chain links TRBV28 to TRBJ2-1; D is uncertain. Germline V gene lookup returns CDR1 MDHEN and CDR2 SYDVKM. Trimming took off 6 bases at V and 1 base at J, with 19 bases between the two ends. The CDR3 spans 17 residues. This chain's CDR3 is CASSQLGRNESYNEQFF. The CDR3 DNA reads as TGTGCCAGCAGCCAACTTGGGCGGAACGAGTCCTACAATGAGCAGTTCTTC. The entire variable domain, with the rest obtained from reference TRBV28 and TRBJ2-1, is as follows: DVKVTQSSRYLVKRTGEKVFLECVQDMDHENMFWYRQDPGLGLRLIYFSYDVKMKEKGDIPEGYSVSREKKERFSLILESASTNQTSMYLCASSQLGRNESYNEQFFGPGTRLTVL.

The J gene is TRBJ2-5, the V gene TRBV27, with 11 positions matching TRBD2. V trimming: 5 bases; J trimming: 5 bases; junction bases outside the gene matches: 10. The CDR3 runs 16 residues. The V gene's germline CDR1 is MNHEY and CDR2 SMNVEV (reference sequence). Here the CDR3 DNA reads TGTGCCAGCAGTCCACATAGCGGGAGGGCCCTCGAGACCCAGTACTTC. This codes for CASSPHSGRALETQYF.

The chain uses TRBV3-1 (or the pseudogene TRBV3-2) and TRBJ2-1; 10 bases agree with TRBD2. Unmatched junction bases numbered 2, after V lost 1 base and J lost 5 bases. The germline V gene has CDR1 LGHDT and CDR2 YNNKEL (reference sequence). The CDR3 runs to 15 residues. This CDR3 reads CASSQGTSGHNEQFF. CDR3 DNA: TGTGCCAGCAGCCAAGGGACTAGCGGACACAATGAGCAGTTCTTC.

The V call is TRBV6-2 or TRBV6-3, the J call TRBJ1-1; weak D call: TRBD1 (6 bases). Trimming took off 5 bases at V and 6 bases at J, with 19 bases between the two ends. CDR3 length equals 15 residues. Per the germline V gene, CDR1 is MNHEY and CDR2 is SVGEGT. The CDR3 DNA reads TGTGCCAGCAGTCGAGGGGGAACGGGAACCGCTGAAGCTTTCTTT. Translation: CASSRGGTGTAEAFF.

This chain joins TRBV9 and TRBJ1-4; TRBD1 is a possible D gene (6 bases). The CDR3 extends over 17 amino acids. In germline, CDR1 is SGDLS, CDR2 YYNGEE. Trimming took off 3 bases at V and 0 bases at J, with 15 bases between the two ends. The CDR3 here is CASSASGGQATNEKLFF. Written as DNA, the CDR3 is TGTGCCAGCAGCGCCAGTGGGGGGCAGGCAACTAATGAAAAACTGTTTTTT.

The chain links TRBV28 to TRBJ1-2; no clear D gene. Germline V gene sequence: CDR1 MDHEN, CDR2 SYDVKM. Trimming took off 2 bases at V and 6 bases at J, with 16 bases between the two ends. This CDR3 has 15 residues. This chain's CDR3 is CASSLHGDMGNGYTF. CDR3 DNA: TGTGCCAGCAGTTTACACGGAGACATGGGGAATGGCTACACCTTC.

The genes are TRBV6-4 and TRBJ2-1; the match to TRBD2 covers 7 bases. Trimming removed 4 bases from V and 5 bases from J; junction bases left unmatched: 8. Germline V lookup: CDR1 MRHNA, CDR2 SNTAGT. The CDR3 is 15 amino acids. The CDR3 DNA follows: TGTGCCAGCAGTGCCAGGGTGGGGAGGGACAATGAGCAGTTCTTC. The encoded protein is CASSARVGRDNEQFF.

The table lists this clone with a few counts. CDR3 in amino acids: CASSQSGQGARGEKLFF. CDR3 DNA: TGTGCCAGCAGCCAATCGGGACAGGGGGCGAGGGGTGAAAAACTGTTTTTT. The gene calls are TRBV14 and TRBJ1-4; 12 nucleotides agree with TRBD1. Germline V gene lookup returns CDR1 SGHDN and CDR2 FVKESK. The CDR3 totals 17 residues. The trim removed 2 bases at V and 7 bases at J, leaving 8 bases unmatched.

The chain couples TRBV19 to TRBJ2-4; D might be TRBD1 or TRBD2, each matching 5 bases. V shed 4 bases and J shed 3 bases, with 10 bases lying between them. The CDR3 is 14 amino acids. Germline assignment: CDR1 LNHDA and CDR2 SQIVND (reference sequence). The CDR3 DNA follows: TGTGCCAGTAGTACCCGGGACGGCAAAAACATTCAGTACTTC. It encodes CASSTRDGKNIQYF.

This chain connects TRBV28 to TRBJ1-5; D not certain. In germline, CDR1 is MDHEN, CDR2 SYDVKM. Trimming took off 3 bases at V and 2 bases at J, with 14 bases between the two ends. The CDR3 consists of 16 residues. As DNA, the CDR3 is TGTGCCAGCAGTTTCCCCTTGGTATCTGGCAATCAGCCCCAGCATTTT. This sequence encodes CASSFPLVSGNQPQHF.

The chain uses TRBV7-2 and TRBJ2-7; TRBD1 might be the D (8 bases). Germline loops: CDR1 SGHTA, CDR2 FQGNSA. Trimming took off 5 bases at V and 9 bases at J, with 23 bases between the two ends. The length of the CDR3 is 15 residues. CDR3 region: CASSATPTGGGLQYF. CDR3 in DNA: TGTGCCAGCAGCGCTACTCCTACAGGGGGGGGGTTGCAGTACTTC. The full variable domain, its missing parts supplied by reference TRBV7-2 and TRBJ2-7, is GAGVSQSPSNKVTEKGKDVELRCDPISGHTALYWYRQSLGQGLEFLIYFQGNSAPDKSGLPSDRFSAERTGGSVSTLTIQRTQQEDSAVYLCASSATPTGGGLQYFGPGTRLTVT.

This chain joins TRBV27 and TRBJ1-5; D possibly corresponds to TRBD1 (6 bases). The length of the CDR3 is 15 residues. CDR1 and CDR2 from the germline V gene are MNHEY and SMNVEV (reference sequence). The V and J ends lost 0 bases and 5 bases respectively, with 11 bases between them. This chain's CDR3 is CASSLSLAGDQPQHF. The CDR3 DNA follows: TGTGCCAGCAGTTTATCGCTGGCAGGGGATCAGCCCCAGCATTTT.

This chain connects TRBV5-8 to TRBJ1-2; the D gene is possibly TRBD1 (5 bases). V was shortened by 1 base and J by 5 bases, with 21 bases between the two germline ends. This CDR3 contains 17 residues. CDR1 is SGHTS and CDR2 is YDEGEE in the germline V gene. CDR3 DNA sequence: TGTGCCAGCAGCTTGCCCCGCGTGGGACCGCCAAGTTATGGCTACACCTTC. This encodes CASSLPRVGPPSYGYTF.

The CDR3 DNA sequence: TGTGCCAGCAGCCTAGCCAGGACAGGGGGGACCGAGCAGTACTTC. Protein: CASSLARTGGTEQYF. The chain links TRBV27 to TRBJ2-7, with 10 bases identical to TRBD1. Germline V lookup: CDR1 MNHEY, CDR2 SMNVEV (reference sequence). V shed 6 bases and J 6 bases; nucleotides not matched to a gene: 11. There are 15 residues in the CDR3.

The gene calls are TRBV4-1 and TRBJ2-7; D uncertain. In germline, CDR1 is MGHRA, CDR2 YSYEKL. V lost 3 bases to trimming and J lost 0 bases, with 24 bases between them. The CDR3 runs 19 residues. CDR3 amino acids: CASSQATGLGKRTSYEQYF. DNA of the CDR3: TGCGCCAGCAGCCAGGCGACGGGCCTGGGTAAAAGGACCTCCTACGAGCAGTACTTC.

This clone was detected once. J is TRBJ2-1 and V is TRBV5-4, with 9 bases that match TRBD1. V shed 2 bases, J shed 8 bases, and the junction held 8 bases outside the gene matches. The CDR3 extends over 15 amino acids. In germline, CDR1 is SGHNT, CDR2 YYREEE (reference sequence). CDR3 sequence (DNA): TGTGCCAGCAGCTTACGGGACAGGGAGGGCGATGAGCAGTTCTTC. Residues: CASSLRDREGDEQFF. The variable domain in full, completed from reference TRBV5-4 and TRBJ2-1, reads ETGVTQSPTHLIKTRGQQVTLRCSSQSGHNTVSWYQQALGQGPQFIFQYYREEENGRGNFPPRFSGLQFPNYSSELNVNALELDDSALYLCASSLRDREGDEQFFGPGTRLTVL.

The chain employs TRBV29-1 and TRBJ2-1; TRBD2 matches 12 bases. The CDR3 covers 15 residues. V dropped 7 bases and J dropped 1; count of bases not matched to a gene: 5. Germline loops: CDR1 SQVTM, CDR2 ANQGSEA. The CDR3 reads CSGGTSGPSYNEQFF. As DNA, the CDR3 is TGCAGCGGGGGGACTAGCGGGCCGTCCTACAATGAGCAGTTCTTC.

The DNA for the CDR3 is TGTGCCAGCAGTTCCTCAGGACAGACTCGGACAGATACGCAGTATTTT. Its protein is CASSSSGQTRTDTQYF. This chain links TRBV6-2 or TRBV6-3 with TRBJ2-3; a possible D gene is TRBD1 (6 bases). V was cut by 4 bases and J by 3 bases, with 17 bases left in between. The germline V gene has CDR1 MNHEY and CDR2 SVGEGT. CDR3 length equals 16 residues.

The CDR3 nucleotides read TGTGCCAGCAGTTACCAGACAGGGATAGAGACCCAGTACTTC. It specifies CASSYQTGIETQYF. The gene calls are TRBV6-2 or TRBV6-3 and TRBJ2-5; 7 nucleotides align to TRBD1. The germline V gene has CDR1 MNHEY and CDR2 SVGEGT. The ends lost 2 bases at V and 4 bases at J; junction bases unmatched: 4. The length of the CDR3 is 14 residues.

CDR3 sequence reads: CASSIVAGGRREQYF. CDR3 bases: TGTGCCAGTAGTATTGTGGCGGGGGGCCGACGGGAGCAGTACTTC. V usage is TRBV19 and J usage is TRBJ2-7; 8 bases line up with TRBD2. The CDR3 has 15 amino acids. Germline-derived CDR1 and CDR2 are LNHDA and SQIVND (reference sequence). Unmatched junction bases numbered 11, after V lost 3 bases and J lost 7 bases.